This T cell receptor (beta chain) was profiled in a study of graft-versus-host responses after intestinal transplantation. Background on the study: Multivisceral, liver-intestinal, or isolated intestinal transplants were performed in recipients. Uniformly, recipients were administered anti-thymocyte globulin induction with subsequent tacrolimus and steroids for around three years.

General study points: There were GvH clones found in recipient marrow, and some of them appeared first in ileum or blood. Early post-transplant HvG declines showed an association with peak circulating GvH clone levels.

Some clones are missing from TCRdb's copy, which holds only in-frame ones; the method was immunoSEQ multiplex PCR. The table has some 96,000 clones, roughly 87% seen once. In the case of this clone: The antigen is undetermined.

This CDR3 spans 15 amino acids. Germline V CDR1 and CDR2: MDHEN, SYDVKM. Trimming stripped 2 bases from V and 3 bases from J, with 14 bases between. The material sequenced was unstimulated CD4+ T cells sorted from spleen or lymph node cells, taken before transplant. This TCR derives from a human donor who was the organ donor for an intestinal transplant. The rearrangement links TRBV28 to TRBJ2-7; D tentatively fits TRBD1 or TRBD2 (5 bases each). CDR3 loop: CASSLLDRADYEQYF. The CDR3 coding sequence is TGTGCCAGCAGTTTACTCGACAGAGCGGACTACGAGCAGTACTTC.